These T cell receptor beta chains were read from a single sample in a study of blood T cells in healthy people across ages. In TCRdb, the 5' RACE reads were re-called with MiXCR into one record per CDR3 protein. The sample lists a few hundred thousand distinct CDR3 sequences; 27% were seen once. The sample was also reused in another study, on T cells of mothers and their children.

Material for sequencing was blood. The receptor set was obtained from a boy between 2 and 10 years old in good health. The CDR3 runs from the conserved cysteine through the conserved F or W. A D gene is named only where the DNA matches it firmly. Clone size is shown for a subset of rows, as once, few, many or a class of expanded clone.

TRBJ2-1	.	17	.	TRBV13	CASSNAGGPRGHNEQFF	TGTGCCAGCAGCAACGCCGGAGGACCCAGGGGCCACAATGAGCAGTTCTTC
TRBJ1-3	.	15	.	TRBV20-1	CSAMNRVDSGNTIYF	TGCAGTGCTATGAACAGGGTTGACTCTGGAAACACCATATATTTT
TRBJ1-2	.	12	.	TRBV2	CASGRENYGYTF	TGTGCCAGCGGGAGGGAAAACTATGGCTACACCTTC
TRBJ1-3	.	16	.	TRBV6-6	CASSHLTLDSGNTIYF	TGTGCCAGCAGCCACCTGACCCTCGACTCTGGAAACACCATATATTTT
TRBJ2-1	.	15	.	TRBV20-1	CSARDPSVGVTEQFF	TGCAGTGCTAGAGATCCTAGCGTCGGGGTAACTGAGCAGTTCTTC
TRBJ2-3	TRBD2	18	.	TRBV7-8	CASSLGWRGGPQRDTQYF	TGTGCCAGCAGCTTAGGCTGGCGGGGGGGCCCGCAGCGAGATACGCAGTATTTT
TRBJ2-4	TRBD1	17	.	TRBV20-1	CSASVPGQGLAKNIQYF	TGCAGTGCTAGCGTCCCGGGACAGGGCTTAGCCAAAAACATTCAGTACTTC
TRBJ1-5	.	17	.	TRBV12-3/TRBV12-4	CASSSSGTVAINQPQHF	TGTGCCAGCAGTTCCTCTGGCACCGTCGCGATCAATCAGCCCCAGCATTTT
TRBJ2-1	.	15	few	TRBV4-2	CASSQVLVAYNEQFF	TGTGCCAGCAGCCAAGTTCTGGTAGCCTACAATGAGCAGTTCTTC
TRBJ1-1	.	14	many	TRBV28	CASRTGGANTEAFF	TGTGCCAGCAGAACGGGCGGGGCGAACACTGAAGCTTTCTTT
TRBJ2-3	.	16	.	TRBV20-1	CSARGGDALGTDTQYF	TGCAGTGCTAGAGGGGGCGACGCGTTGGGCACAGATACGCAGTATTTT
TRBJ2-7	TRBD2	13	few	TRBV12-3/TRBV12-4	CASTSGGGYEQYF	TGTGCCAGCACCTCCGGGGGAGGGTACGAGCAGTACTTC
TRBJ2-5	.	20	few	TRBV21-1	CASSNEYTGLAGAETETQYF	TGTGCCAGCAGCAACGAATACACCGGACTAGCGGGAGCGGAAACAGAGACCCAGTACTTC
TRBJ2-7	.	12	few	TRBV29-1	CSVEWQGNEQYF	TGCAGCGTTGAATGGCAGGGAAACGAGCAGTACTTC
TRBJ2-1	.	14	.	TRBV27	CASRRTRELSEQFF	TGTGCCAGCAGGAGGACACGAGAGTTAAGTGAGCAGTTCTTC
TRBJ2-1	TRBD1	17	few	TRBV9	CASSGTGAILGDNEQFF	TGTGCCAGCAGCGGGACAGGGGCTATTCTAGGGGATAATGAGCAGTTCTTC
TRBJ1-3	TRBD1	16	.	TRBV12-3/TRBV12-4	CASSLGQGSAGNTIYF	TGTGCCAGCAGTTTAGGACAGGGGAGCGCTGGAAACACCATATATTTT
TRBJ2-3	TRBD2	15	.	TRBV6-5	CASSRPGLGVDTQYF	TGTGCCAGCAGTCGTCCGGGACTAGGAGTAGATACGCAGTATTTT
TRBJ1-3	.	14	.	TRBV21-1	CASSKGGTGNTIYF	TGTGCCAGCAGCAAAGGCGGCACCGGAAACACCATATATTTT
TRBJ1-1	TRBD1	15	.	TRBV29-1	CSVEDRQGKDTEAFF	TGCAGCGTTGAAGATCGACAGGGGAAGGACACTGAAGCTTTCTTT
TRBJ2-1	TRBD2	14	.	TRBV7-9	CASSLPLAGNEQFF	TGTGCCAGCAGCTTACCACTAGCGGGTAATGAGCAGTTCTTC
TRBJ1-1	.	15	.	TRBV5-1	CASSLGQASNTEAFF	TGCGCCAGCAGCTTAGGGCAGGCCTCGAACACTGAAGCTTTCTTT
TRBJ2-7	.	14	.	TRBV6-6	CASSQRDISYEQYF	TGTGCCAGCAGTCAGAGGGACATTTCCTACGAGCAGTACTTC